These 25 T cell receptor beta chains share one sample of origin, sequenced in a study of blood T cell repertoires in COVID-19. The method was immunoSEQ multiplex PCR; TCRdb's version includes in-frame clones alone and lacks a portion of them. Among some 220,000 clones listed, approximately 80% were seen once. Sequencing input: peripheral blood. All receptors derive from a woman of 80 years or more with active or convalescent COVID-19.

CDR3 in amino acids: CASSPATALRDTQYF. DNA of the CDR3: TGTGCCAGCAGCCCCGCTACCGCCCTCAGGGATACGCAGTATTTT. V usage is TRBV9 and J usage is TRBJ2-3; D gene unclear. This CDR3 is 15 amino acids long. CDR1 is SGDLS and CDR2 is YYNGEE in the germline V gene. Trimming removed 4 bases from V and 6 bases from J, with 18 bases in between.

The chain employs TRBV2 and TRBJ2-1, with a tentative D call TRBD2 (7 bases). CDR1 and CDR2 from the germline V gene are SNHLY and FYNNEI. Between the trimmed V and J ends, which lost 8 bases and 7 bases, there was a span of 18 bases. The CDR3 is made up of 14 amino acids. The CDR3 nucleotides read TGTGCCAGCGGACGAGGGGGGGGATGGAATGAGCAGTTCTTC. Protein product: CASGRGGGWNEQFF. Using reference TRBV2 and TRBJ2-1 for the parts outside the CDR3, the full variable domain is EPEVTQTPSHQVTQMGQEVILRCVPISNHLYFYWYRQILGQKVEFLVSFYNNEISEKSEIFDDQFSVERPDGSNFTLKIRSTKLEDSAMYFCASGRGGGWNEQFFGPGTRLTVL.

The CDR3 DNA reads TGTGCCAGCAGCTTAGCGCTCCCCCAGTACAATGAGCAGTTCTTC. Translation: CASSLALPQYNEQFF. This sequence joins TRBV7-8 and TRBJ2-1, with unresolved D. The length of the CDR3 is 15 residues. The germline V and J ends were trimmed by 0 bases and 4 bases, with 10 bases remaining between them. Germline loops: CDR1 SGHVS, CDR2 FQNEAQ.

The CDR3 coding sequence is TGCAGCGACCAGGCAAGGGACAGGAGATCCACAGATACGCAGTATTTT. Translating gives CSDQARDRRSTDTQYF. This chain links TRBV29-1 with TRBJ2-3, with 8 bases fitting TRBD1. The germline V gene has CDR1 SQVTM and CDR2 ANQGSEA. The CDR3 consists of 16 residues. J gave up 2 bases and V 7 bases, and 14 bases lay outside the gene matches.

This chain connects TRBV7-3 to TRBJ2-5, with TRBD2 matching 13 bases. Looked up from germline, CDR1 is SGHTA and CDR2 is FQGTGA. This CDR3 region has 16 residues. Germline trimming cut 6 bases from V and 4 bases from J; bases unmatched to any gene: 8. CDR3 in amino acids: CASRRGLAGVAETQYF. In DNA, the CDR3 is TGTGCCAGCAGACGAGGACTAGCGGGAGTTGCAGAGACCCAGTACTTC.

J is TRBJ1-1 and V is TRBV6-6; D is ambiguous. The CDR3 is made up of 13 amino acids. V gave up 1 base and J gave up 6 bases, with 9 bases separating them. Germline V gives CDR1 MNHNY, CDR2 SVGAGI (reference sequence). The CDR3 sequence: CASSYFRESEAFF. The CDR3, as DNA: TGTGCCAGCAGTTACTTTAGGGAGTCTGAAGCTTTCTTT.

This chain uses TRBV28 with TRBJ1-1; no firm D call. Trimming took off 2 bases at V and 6 bases at J, with 7 bases between the two ends. This CDR3 region has 12 residues. Looked up from germline, CDR1 is MDHEN and CDR2 is SYDVKM. The CDR3: CASSLGWSEAFF. As DNA, the CDR3 is TGTGCCAGCAGTTTAGGCTGGTCTGAAGCTTTCTTT.

This clone was picked up a small number of times. The chain couples TRBV10-2 to TRBJ2-7, with D perhaps matching TRBD2 (6 bases). V lost 1 base and J lost 0, with 10 bases in between. The CDR3 runs 15 residues. Germline CDR1 is WSHSY and CDR2 is SAAADI. The DNA for the CDR3 is TGCGCCAGCAGTGAGTACGCGGGGAGCTCCTACGAGCAGTACTTC. Its translation is CASSEYAGSSYEQYF.

V gene TRBV6-2 or TRBV6-3 combines with J gene TRBJ2-2; 8 bases are a match to TRBD1. The CDR3 runs 17 residues. The germline V gene has CDR1 MNHEY and CDR2 SVGEGT. After removal of 4 bases from V and 1 base from J, the junction contained 8 bases not matched to a gene. The CDR3 DNA reads as TGTGCCAGCAGTTTCCGACGGGGGACAGGGAACACCGGGGAGCTGTTTTTT. This translates into CASSFRRGTGNTGELFF.

This clone occurred once. This chain connects TRBV7-2 to TRBJ2-3; 8 nucleotides agree with TRBD2. The CDR3 extends over 17 amino acids. V dropped 4 bases and J dropped 6; count of bases not matched to a gene: 15. CDR1 is SGHTA, CDR2 FQGNSA, per germline. CDR3 sequence (DNA): TGTGCCAGCAGCTCAGACCGGGCGGGACTAGGTTTCGATACGCAGTATTTT. This sequence encodes CASSSDRAGLGFDTQYF.

The J gene is TRBJ2-7, the V gene TRBV6-5; D is unclear. The CDR3 is made up of 15 amino acids. The germline gives CDR1 MNHEY, CDR2 SVGAGI. Trimming shortened V by 6 bases and J by 0 bases, and 15 bases separated the two germline ends. CDR3 amino acids: CASSPERAISYEQYF. The CDR3 DNA reads as TGTGCCAGCAGCCCGGAGCGTGCCATCTCCTACGAGCAGTACTTC.

The V call is TRBV7-3, the J call TRBJ2-1; the D is unclear. The CDR3 has 12 residues. The germline CDR1 and CDR2 sequences are SGHTA and FQGTGA. V was pared by 4 bases and J by 5 bases, with 6 bases between. Written as DNA, the CDR3 is TGTGCCAGCAGCTCCCGGGACAATGAGCAGTTCTTC. This sequence encodes CASSSRDNEQFF.

The CDR3 sequence is CASTTGTVLPIFSYNSPLHF. The CDR3 nucleotides are TGTGCCAGCACAACCGGGACAGTCCTTCCGATATTCTCCTATAATTCACCCCTCCACTTT. The chain recombines TRBV6-9 with TRBJ1-6; 7 nucleotides line up with TRBD1. The CDR3 totals 20 residues. Germline trimming cut 7 bases from V and 0 bases from J; bases unmatched to any gene: 18. Per the germline V gene, CDR1 is MNHGY and CDR2 is SVAAGI.

The rearrangement joins TRBV28 to TRBJ2-5; D perhaps matches TRBD1 (6 bases). Trimming took off 5 bases at V and 2 bases at J, with 15 bases between the two ends. Germline V gives CDR1 MDHEN, CDR2 SYDVKM. CDR3 length: 15 amino acids. The CDR3 sequence is CASSQLTGNQETQYF. Written as DNA, the CDR3 is TGTGCCAGCAGTCAACTAACAGGGAATCAAGAGACCCAGTACTTC.

This clone has only a few counts. The V call is TRBV30, the J call TRBJ2-7, with TRBD2 as a possible D gene (7 bases). The length of the CDR3 is 13 residues. Trimming cost V 5 bases and J 7 bases, with 18 bases left between them. CDR1 is GTSNPN, CDR2 SVGIG, per germline (reference sequence). CDR3 DNA: TGTGCCTGGGGGCGCGGGGGCGATCAAGAGCAGTACTTC. Protein: CAWGRGGDQEQYF.

V usage is TRBV28 and J usage is TRBJ2-7; 7 nucleotides match TRBD2. The germline CDR1 and CDR2 sequences are MDHEN and SYDVKM. This CDR3 is 14 amino acids long. Trimming cost V 5 bases and J 4 bases; bases outside gene matches: 8. This CDR3 is CASSTQGGIYEQYF. For the CDR3, the DNA is TGTGCCAGCAGTACTCAGGGAGGGATATACGAGCAGTACTTC.

A few counts support this clone. This sequence joins TRBV20-1 and TRBJ1-6; TRBD1 might be the D (6 bases). In germline, CDR1 is DFQATT, CDR2 SNEGSKA (reference sequence). The CDR3 spans 13 residues. Trimming shortened V by 3 bases and J by 7 bases, and 10 bases separated the two germline ends. CDR3 in DNA: TGCAGTGCTAGTGTTACAGGGAATTCACCCCTCCACTTT. Translated: CSASVTGNSPLHF.

V and J are TRBV6-1 and TRBJ1-1; unclear D gene. Germline V gives CDR1 MNHNS, CDR2 SASEGT. CDR3 length: 15 residues. The V gene lost 2 bases and the J gene lost 1 base, with 11 bases spanning the gap. CDR3 in amino acids: CASSELVVGNTEAFF. DNA of the CDR3: TGTGCCAGCAGTGAATTGGTCGTCGGGAACACTGAAGCTTTCTTT.

The rearrangement joins TRBV12-3 or TRBV12-4 to TRBJ1-1; 7 positions agree with TRBD1. The CDR3 length is 13 residues. V was pared by 3 bases and J by 6 bases, with 4 bases of the junction left unmatched. DNA of the CDR3: TGTGCCAGCAGTTTGGGACAGCCAGCTGAAGCTTTCTTT. It encodes CASSLGQPAEAFF.

The chain has TRBV14 and TRBJ2-1; D possibly corresponds to TRBD2 (6 bases). The CDR3 runs to 17 residues. Germline CDR1 reads SGHDN; CDR2 reads FVKESK. The V end lost 2 bases, the J end lost 8 bases, and 22 bases lay between the germline ends. As DNA, the CDR3 is TGTGCCAGCAGCCAACTCCCCCAGCAGTGGCCGGGGGATGAGCAGTTCTTC. Translating it yields CASSQLPQQWPGDEQFF. The variable domain in full, with the rest retrieved from reference TRBV14 and TRBJ2-1, is EAGVTQFPSHSVIEKGQTVTLRCDPISGHDNLYWYRRVMGKEIKFLLHFVKESKQDESGMPNNRFLAERTGGTYSTLKVQPAELEDSGVYFCASSQLPQQWPGDEQFFGPGTRLTVL.

The chain joins TRBV27 to TRBJ2-7; 8 bases line up with TRBD2. V gave up 5 bases and J gave up 6 bases; unmatched junction bases: 9. CDR1 is MNHEY, CDR2 SMNVEV, per germline (reference sequence). CDR3 length: 14 amino acids. The CDR3 coding sequence is TGTGCCAGCAGTCCACGGGAGGGAGGGCTCGAGCAGTACTTC. It is translated as CASSPREGGLEQYF.

The chain combines TRBV15 with TRBJ1-3, with no clear D. Germline values: CDR1 LNHNV, CDR2 YYDKDF (reference sequence). Trimming cost V 0 bases and J 4 bases, with 10 bases left between them. The CDR3 has 15 residues. The CDR3 region is CATSRDGQTGNTIYF. The CDR3 DNA reads TGTGCCACCAGCAGAGATGGGCAGACAGGAAACACCATATATTTT.

The chain has TRBV11-3 and TRBJ2-5, with TRBD1 as a possible D gene (5 bases). V lost 2 bases and J 5 bases, leaving 12 bases between the germline ends. Germline CDR1 and CDR2: SGHNT and YENEEA. The CDR3 consists of 14 residues. The DNA of the CDR3 is TGTGCCAGCAGCTTACAGGGATTACGGGAGACCCAGTACTTC. Its protein is CASSLQGLRETQYF.

V is TRBV7-9 and J is TRBJ1-1; no firm D call. CDR1 is SEHNR and CDR2 is FQNEAQ in the germline V gene (reference sequence). The V end lost 5 bases, the J end lost 0 bases, and 13 bases lay between the germline ends. CDR3 length equals 15 residues. The CDR3 DNA reads TGTGCCAGCAGCACTCGACTGATAATGAACACTGAAGCTTTCTTT. This encodes CASSTRLIMNTEAFF.

This clone occurred once. The gene calls are TRBV27 and TRBJ2-7; perhaps TRBD1 as D (5 bases). CDR1 MNHEY and CDR2 SMNVEV come from the germline V gene (reference sequence). CDR3 length equals 15 residues. V was cut by 3 bases and J by 5 bases, with 17 bases left in between. CDR3 coding DNA: TGTGCCAGCAGTTTTACTGGTTCAGGGATCAACGAGCAGTACTTC. It translates to CASSFTGSGINEQYF.